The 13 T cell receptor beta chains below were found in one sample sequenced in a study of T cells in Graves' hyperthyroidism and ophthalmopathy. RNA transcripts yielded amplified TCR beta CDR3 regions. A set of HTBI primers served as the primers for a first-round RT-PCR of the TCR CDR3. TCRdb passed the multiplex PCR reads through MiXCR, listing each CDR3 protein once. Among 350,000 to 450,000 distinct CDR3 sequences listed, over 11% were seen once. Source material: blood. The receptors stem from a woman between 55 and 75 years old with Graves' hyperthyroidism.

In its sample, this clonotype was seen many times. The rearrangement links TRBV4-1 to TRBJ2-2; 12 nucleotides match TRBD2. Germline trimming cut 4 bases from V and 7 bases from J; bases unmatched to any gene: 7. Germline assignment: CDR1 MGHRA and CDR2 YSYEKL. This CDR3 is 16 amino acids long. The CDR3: CASSRTTSGRVGELFF. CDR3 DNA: TGCGCCAGCAGCCGGACGACTAGCGGGAGAGTCGGGGAGCTGTTTTTT.

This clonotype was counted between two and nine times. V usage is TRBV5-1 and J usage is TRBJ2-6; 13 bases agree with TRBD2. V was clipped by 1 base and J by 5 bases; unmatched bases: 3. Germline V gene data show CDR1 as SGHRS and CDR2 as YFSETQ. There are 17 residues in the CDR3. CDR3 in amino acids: CASSLTSGRARANVLTF. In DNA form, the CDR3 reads TGCGCCAGCAGCTTGACTAGCGGGAGGGCCAGGGCCAACGTCCTGACTTTC.

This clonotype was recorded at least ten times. CDR3 DNA sequence: TGTGCCAGCAGTCTCAGGGGAACCAATTCACCCCTCCACTTT. Encoded protein: CASSLRGTNSPLHF. The genes are TRBV12-3 or TRBV12-4 and TRBJ1-6, with a tentative D call TRBD1 (6 bases). CDR3 length: 14 residues. V was cut by 5 bases and J by 7 bases, with 12 bases left in between.

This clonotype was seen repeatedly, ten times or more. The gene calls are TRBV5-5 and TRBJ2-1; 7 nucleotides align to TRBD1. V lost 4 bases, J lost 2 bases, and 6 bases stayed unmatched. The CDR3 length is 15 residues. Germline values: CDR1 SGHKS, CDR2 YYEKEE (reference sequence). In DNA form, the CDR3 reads TGTGCCAGCAGCGTCCGGGACAGAACCTACAATGAGCAGTTCTTC. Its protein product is CASSVRDRTYNEQFF.

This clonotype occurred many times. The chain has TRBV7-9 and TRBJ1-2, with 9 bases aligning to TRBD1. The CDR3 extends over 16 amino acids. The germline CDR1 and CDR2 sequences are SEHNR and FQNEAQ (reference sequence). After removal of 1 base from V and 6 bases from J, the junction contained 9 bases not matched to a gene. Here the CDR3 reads CASSLVDRGLMDGYTF. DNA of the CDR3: TGTGCCAGCAGCTTAGTGGACAGGGGCCTGATGGATGGCTACACCTTC.

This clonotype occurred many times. CDR3 residues: CASSYSMSHNGEKLFF. CDR3 sequence (DNA): TGTGCCAGCAGTTACTCGATGAGTCACAACGGGGAAAAACTGTTTTTT. V usage is TRBV6-5 and J usage is TRBJ1-4; no definite D call. Germline lookup yields CDR1 MNHEY and CDR2 SVGAGI. This CDR3 comprises 16 residues. Between the trimmed V and J ends, which lost 0 bases and 8 bases, there was a span of 16 bases.

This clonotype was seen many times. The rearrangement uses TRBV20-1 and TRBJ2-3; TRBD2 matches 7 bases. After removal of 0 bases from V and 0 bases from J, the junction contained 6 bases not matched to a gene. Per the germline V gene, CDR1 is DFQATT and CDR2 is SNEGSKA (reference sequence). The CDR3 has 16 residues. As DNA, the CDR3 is TGCAGTGCTAGAGATAGTCGACTAGCTAGCACAGATACGCAGTATTTT. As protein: CSARDSRLASTDTQYF.

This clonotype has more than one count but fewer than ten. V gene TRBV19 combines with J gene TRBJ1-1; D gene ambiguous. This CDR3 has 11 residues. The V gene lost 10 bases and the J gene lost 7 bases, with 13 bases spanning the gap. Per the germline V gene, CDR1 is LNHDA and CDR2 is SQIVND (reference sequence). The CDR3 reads CATTKIGEAFF. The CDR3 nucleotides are TGTGCCACCACCAAGATAGGTGAAGCTTTCTTT.

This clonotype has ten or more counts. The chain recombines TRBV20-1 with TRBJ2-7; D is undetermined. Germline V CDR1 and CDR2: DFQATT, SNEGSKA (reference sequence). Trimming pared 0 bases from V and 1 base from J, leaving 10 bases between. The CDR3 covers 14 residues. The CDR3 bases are TGCAGTGCTAGAGATCGGCTTCGGTCCTACGAGCAGTACTTC. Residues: CSARDRLRSYEQYF.

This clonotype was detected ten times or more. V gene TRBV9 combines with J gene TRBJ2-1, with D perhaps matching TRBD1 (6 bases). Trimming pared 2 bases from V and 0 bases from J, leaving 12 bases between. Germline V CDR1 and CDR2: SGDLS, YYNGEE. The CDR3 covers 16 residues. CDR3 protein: CASSVASGASYNEQFF. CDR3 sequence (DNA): TGTGCCAGCAGCGTCGCTTCAGGGGCCTCCTACAATGAGCAGTTCTTC.

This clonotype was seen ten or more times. CDR3 nucleotide sequence: TGTGCCAGCAGTTTAACTAGCGGGAGGAGAACCGGGGAGCTGTTTTTT. It encodes CASSLTSGRRTGELFF. The genes are TRBV12-3 or TRBV12-4 and TRBJ2-2; 12 bases line up with TRBD2. Trimming at V came to 2 bases and at J to 5 bases, leaving 3 bases not matched to a gene. The CDR3 runs 16 residues.

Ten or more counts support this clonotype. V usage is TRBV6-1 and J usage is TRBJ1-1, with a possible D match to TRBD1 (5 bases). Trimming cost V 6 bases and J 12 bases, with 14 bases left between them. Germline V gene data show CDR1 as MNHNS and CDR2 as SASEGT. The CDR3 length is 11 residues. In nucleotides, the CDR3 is TGTGCCAGCAGGGGACGGGGTCTGACTTTCTTT. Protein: CASRGRGLTFF.

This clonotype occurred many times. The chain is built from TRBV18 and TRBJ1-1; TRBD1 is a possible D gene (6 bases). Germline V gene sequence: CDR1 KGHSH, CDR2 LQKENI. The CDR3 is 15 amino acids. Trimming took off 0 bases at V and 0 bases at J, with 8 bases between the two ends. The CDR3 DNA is TGTGCCAGCTCACCACCGGGACAAATGAACACTGAAGCTTTCTTT. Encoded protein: CASSPPGQMNTEAFF.